The 9 T cell receptor beta chains reported below all come from one sample, sequenced in a study of OX40 agonist ivuxolimab in advanced cancers. The protocol was immunoSEQ multiplex PCR, while the TCRdb copy is restricted to in-frame clones and leaves out a portion. The data contain around 99,000 clones, 90% of them singletons. This specimen was CD4+ or CD8+ T cells sorted from blood, taken in a trial of the OX40 agonist ivuxolimab. The source of these receptors is an adult with an advanced solid tumor such as melanoma, head and neck, liver or kidney cancer.

This clone has a handful of counts. The chain links TRBV2 to TRBJ1-5; the D gene is possibly TRBD1 (5 bases). The germline V gene has CDR1 SNHLY and CDR2 FYNNEI. The CDR3 extends over 15 amino acids. V was clipped by 6 bases and J by 4 bases, with 16 bases between them. The CDR3 DNA is TGTGCCAGCAGATGGGGGAGTATGGGAAATCAGCCCCAGCATTTT. It yields the protein CASRWGSMGNQPQHF.

The V gene is TRBV5-4, the J gene TRBJ1-1, with 8 bases fitting TRBD1. The ends lost 3 bases at V and 1 base at J; junction bases unmatched: 11. The CDR3 is 17 amino acids. The germline CDR1 and CDR2 sequences are SGHNT and YYREEE (reference sequence). The CDR3, as DNA: TGTGCCAGCAGCTCTTCAATTTACAGGGGGAGGAACACTGAAGCTTTCTTT. Its translation is CASSSSIYRGRNTEAFF.

The gene calls are TRBV7-2 and TRBJ2-3; TRBD2 matches at 7 bases. This CDR3 is 14 amino acids long. V lost 10 bases and J lost 4; bases outside the gene matches: 11. CDR1 and CDR2 from the germline V gene are SGHTA and FQGNSA. CDR3 sequence: CATARDYRADTQYF. The CDR3 DNA reads as TGTGCCACCGCCCGGGACTACCGTGCAGATACGCAGTATTTT.

The chain carries TRBV28 and TRBJ1-2, with D possibly TRBD1 on 6 matching bases. Germline CDR1 reads MDHEN; CDR2 reads SYDVKM. V dropped 3 bases and J dropped 5 bases, with 10 bases sitting between them. This CDR3 spans 13 amino acids. The CDR3 DNA follows: TGTGCCAGCAGTTTCAGGGGTCCATATGGCTACACCTTC. It encodes CASSFRGPYGYTF.

The V call is TRBV6-1, the J call TRBJ2-7; 8 bases map to TRBD1. The CDR3 is 14 amino acids. J was trimmed by 7 bases and V by 5 bases; bases with no gene match: 10. Germline CDR1 is MNHNS and CDR2 is SASEGT. The CDR3 nucleotides are TGTGCCAGCAGTCCCCGACAGGGGCTTCGGGAGCAGTACTTC. Its translation is CASSPRQGLREQYF.

The CDR3: CASSPPGLAGGTGELFF. The DNA for the CDR3 is TGTGCCAGCAGCCCCCCCGGCCTAGCGGGAGGTACCGGGGAGCTGTTTTTT. This chain joins TRBV7-9 and TRBJ2-2; the match to TRBD2 covers 11 bases. The CDR3 spans 17 residues. V was clipped by 5 bases and J by 5 bases; unmatched bases: 10. Germline values: CDR1 SEHNR, CDR2 FQNEAQ (reference sequence).

The V and J genes are TRBV5-1 and TRBJ2-3; 11 bases are shared with TRBD2. With V trimmed by 4 bases and J by 8 bases, 15 bases remained unmatched. CDR1 and CDR2 from the germline V gene are SGHRS and YFSETQ. The CDR3 has 17 amino acids. CDR3 sequence reads: CASSRILIAGGPPTQYF. Here the CDR3 DNA reads TGCGCCAGCAGCCGCATTTTGATAGCGGGAGGGCCACCTACGCAGTATTTT.

This sequence joins TRBV2 and TRBJ1-3; D gene uncertain. V was pared by 4 bases and J by 1 base, with 8 bases between. The germline V gene encodes CDR1 SNHLY and CDR2 FYNNEI. The CDR3 runs 14 residues. The CDR3 loop is CASSATGSGNTIYF. The CDR3, as DNA: TGTGCCAGCAGTGCCACCGGGTCTGGAAACACCATATATTTT.

V gene TRBV20-1 combines with J gene TRBJ2-4, with a possible D match to TRBD1 (5 bases). The germline gives CDR1 DFQATT, CDR2 SNEGSKA (reference sequence). This CDR3 is built from 11 residues. V was shortened by 6 bases and J by 14 bases, with 17 bases between the two germline ends. CDR3 DNA sequence: TGCAGTGCCTCTGACAGAAGGTTGGAGTACTTC. This sequence encodes CSASDRRLEYF.